These 25 T cell receptor beta chains were all obtained from the same sample, sequenced in a study of vaccination and CD4 T cells after COVID-19. Cultured CD4+ T-cell DNA underwent Oncomine TCR Beta short-read sequencing. MiXCR was run by TCRdb on the PCR reads, yielding one entry per CDR3 protein. The repertoire holds fewer than 20,000 distinct CDR3 sequences, with around 50% as singletons. For these TCRs, the target antigens are not known. The treatment denotes: approximately 11-day PBMC culture with coronavirus spike peptide pools or control peptides (ViraFEST assay). The sample in question was CD4+ T cells from blood, cultured in vitro, obtained before SARS-CoV-2 vaccination. Receptors were obtained from a human donor who had recovered from COVID-19.

The chain uses TRBV6-1 and TRBJ2-5, with 9 bases that match TRBD1. The V gene end was trimmed by 6 bases and the J gene end by 3 bases; junction bases not matched to a gene: 2. Germline V CDR1 and CDR2: MNHNS, SASEGT. The CDR3 spans 13 residues. CDR3 sequence (DNA): TGTGCCAGCAGCCGGGACAGGGAAGAGACCCAGTACTTC. Its translation is CASSRDREETQYF.

The rearrangement links TRBV28 to TRBJ2-1, with a tentative D call TRBD1 (6 bases). The germline CDR1 and CDR2 sequences are MDHEN and SYDVKM. The CDR3 totals 15 residues. Between the trimmed V and J ends, which lost 6 bases and 4 bases, there was a span of 16 bases. The CDR3 nucleotides read TGTGCCAGCAGGGGATGGGACAATACTTACAATGAGCAGTTCTTC. Protein product: CASRGWDNTYNEQFF.

CDR3 loop: CASRDTGVETQYF. The CDR3 nucleotides are TGTGCCAGTAGGGATACAGGAGTAGAGACCCAGTACTTC. The gene calls are TRBV19 and TRBJ2-5; tentatively, D is TRBD1 (5 bases). Germline V gene data show CDR1 as LNHDA and CDR2 as SQIVND (reference sequence). This CDR3 has 13 residues. Deletions cut 6 bases from V and 4 bases from J, with 12 bases between.

The chain combines TRBV7-7 with TRBJ2-2; D call uncertain. Germline CDR1 is SSHAT and CDR2 is FNYEAQ (reference sequence). The CDR3 extends over 14 amino acids. V lost 2 bases, J lost 1 base, and 5 bases lay in between. CDR3 amino acids: CASSLPGNTGELFF. The CDR3 DNA follows: TGTGCCAGCAGCTTACCCGGGAACACCGGGGAGCTGTTTTTT.

The chain links TRBV14 to TRBJ1-2; 7 nucleotides align to TRBD1. Trimming removed 8 bases from V and 0 bases from J; junction bases left unmatched: 3. The CDR3 runs 13 residues. The germline V gene encodes CDR1 SGHDN and CDR2 FVKESK. In DNA form, the CDR3 reads TGTGCCAGCGGACAGGATCCTAACTATGGCTACACCTTC. Translation: CASGQDPNYGYTF. Full variable domain (missing parts from reference TRBV14 and TRBJ1-2): EAGVTQFPSHSVIEKGQTVTLRCDPISGHDNLYWYRRVMGKEIKFLLHFVKESKQDESGMPNNRFLAERTGGTYSTLKVQPAELEDSGVYFCASGQDPNYGYTFGSGTRLTVV.

A few counts support this clonotype. The rearrangement uses TRBV20-1 and TRBJ1-2; 9 nucleotides align to TRBD1. The CDR3 is made up of 14 amino acids. J lost 4 bases, V lost 3 bases, and 6 bases had no gene match. Germline values: CDR1 DFQATT, CDR2 SNEGSKA (reference sequence). CDR3 loop: CSASLGQGSYGYTF. The CDR3 DNA follows: TGCAGTGCTAGCCTTGGACAGGGGAGCTATGGCTACACCTTC.

The chain is built from TRBV7-2 and TRBJ1-1; D is undetermined. Trimming removed 1 base from V and 2 bases from J, with 8 bases in between. Germline V CDR1 and CDR2: SGHTA, FQGNSA. The CDR3 spans 14 residues. The CDR3 DNA is TGTGCCAGCAGCTTAGTTTTGACCAACACTGAAGCTTTCTTT. Translating it yields CASSLVLTNTEAFF.

V and J are TRBV7-9 and TRBJ2-3; D is uncertain. The CDR3 loop spans 12 amino acids. Germline CDR1 is SEHNR and CDR2 is FQNEAQ (reference sequence). The V end was cut by 4 bases, the J end by 0 bases, with 2 bases between. The CDR3 DNA sequence: TGTGCCAGCAGCTATAGCACAGATACGCAGTATTTT. Translating gives CASSYSTDTQYF.

V gene TRBV6-5 combines with J gene TRBJ1-2, with 7 bases matching TRBD1. The CDR3 extends over 17 amino acids. With 2 bases clipped from V and 4 bases from J, the junction kept 13 bases outside the gene matches. From germline, CDR1 is MNHEY and CDR2 SVGAGI. The CDR3 DNA reads as TGTGCCAGCAGTTACGGATCGGGGACAGCGCGGGGCTATGGCTACACCTTC. This encodes CASSYGSGTARGYGYTF.

The chain combines TRBV5-4 with TRBJ2-7, with TRBD2 matching 13 bases. CDR1 is SGHNT and CDR2 is YYREEE in the germline V gene (reference sequence). CDR3 length: 15 amino acids. V lost 3 bases and J lost 3; bases outside the gene matches: 3. The DNA for the CDR3 is TGTGCCAGCAGCTCCACTAGCGGGGGGGGCTACGAGCAGTACTTC. Its translation is CASSSTSGGGYEQYF. The variable domain in full, completed from reference TRBV5-4 and TRBJ2-7, reads ETGVTQSPTHLIKTRGQQVTLRCSSQSGHNTVSWYQQALGQGPQFIFQYYREEENGRGNFPPRFSGLQFPNYSSELNVNALELDDSALYLCASSSTSGGGYEQYFGPGTRLTVT.

The V and J genes are TRBV19 and TRBJ2-7; 10 nucleotides agree with TRBD2. The junction had 11 bases not matched to a gene; V was cut back by 9 bases and J by 9 bases. Germline CDR1 LNHDA, CDR2 SQIVND (reference sequence). The CDR3 consists of 13 residues. In nucleotides, the CDR3 is TGTGCCAGCCGTGGGCCTAGCGGGAGTGGGCAGTACTTC. Its protein product is CASRGPSGSGQYF.

The chain recombines TRBV28 with TRBJ1-1, with 9 bases lining up with TRBD1. Germline V gene data show CDR1 as MDHEN and CDR2 as SYDVKM. V gave up 4 bases and J gave up 1 base; unmatched junction bases: 4. This CDR3 contains 15 residues. CDR3 in amino acids: CASSSPGQGNTEAFF. In DNA form, the CDR3 reads TGTGCCAGCAGTTCACCGGGACAGGGGAACACTGAAGCTTTCTTT. The complete variable domain, with remaining parts taken from reference TRBV28 and TRBJ1-1, reads DVKVTQSSRYLVKRTGEKVFLECVQDMDHENMFWYRQDPGLGLRLIYFSYDVKMKEKGDIPEGYSVSREKKERFSLILESASTNQTSMYLCASSSPGQGNTEAFFGQGTRLTVV.

There are a few counts of this clonotype. The chain is built from TRBV7-2 and TRBJ1-2; TRBD1 matches at 10 bases. Germline-derived CDR1 and CDR2 are SGHTA and FQGNSA. The CDR3 has 13 amino acids. Trimming took 4 bases from V and 4 from J; bases not matched to a gene: 0. CDR3 DNA: TGTGCCAGCAGCTGGGACAGGGGCTATGGCTACACCTTC. It codes for CASSWDRGYGYTF. Variable domain in full (rest from reference TRBV7-2 and TRBJ1-2): GAGVSQSPSNKVTEKGKDVELRCDPISGHTALYWYRQSLGQGLEFLIYFQGNSAPDKSGLPSDRFSAERTGGSVSTLTIQRTQQEDSAVYLCASSWDRGYGYTFGSGTRLTVV.

The chain couples TRBV28 to TRBJ2-3; D might be TRBD1 or TRBD2, each matching 5 bases. Germline V gene data show CDR1 as MDHEN and CDR2 as SYDVKM. The CDR3 loop spans 15 amino acids. Trimming removed 5 bases at V and 5 bases at J, with 17 bases between. The CDR3 DNA sequence: TGTGCCAGCAGTCCCCTGGGGGAGTACAGAGATACGCAGTATTTT. It codes for CASSPLGEYRDTQYF.

This clonotype appeared a few times. V gene TRBV20-1 combines with J gene TRBJ2-5; no firm D call. Germline CDR1 reads DFQATT; CDR2 reads SNEGSKA (reference sequence). V was trimmed by 4 bases and J by 5 bases, leaving 14 bases between them. The CDR3 covers 13 residues. The CDR3 DNA follows: TGCAGTGCTACTCATTATTCAAAGGAGACCCAGTACTTC. Amino acid sequence: CSATHYSKETQYF.

This chain joins TRBV7-2 and TRBJ2-3, with D unclear. V lost 5 bases and J lost 2, with 14 bases in between. The CDR3 consists of 15 residues. The germline gives CDR1 SGHTA, CDR2 FQGNSA. CDR3 sequence (DNA): TGTGCCAGCAGCCTAGTGGAACAGTCCACAGATACGCAGTATTTT. Translated, it gives CASSLVEQSTDTQYF.

The chain carries TRBV4-2 and TRBJ2-3; TRBD2 aligns across 8 bases. The trim removed 2 bases at V and 3 bases at J, leaving 7 bases unmatched. There are 16 residues in the CDR3. CDR1 and CDR2 (germline): LGHNA, YNFKEQ. In nucleotides, the CDR3 is TGTGCCAGCAGCCAACTAAGCGGGAGAAGGACAGATACGCAGTATTTT. This sequence encodes CASSQLSGRRTDTQYF.

J is TRBJ2-7 and V is TRBV7-2; perhaps TRBD2 as D (6 bases). Deletions cut 2 bases from V and 5 bases from J, with 10 bases between. CDR3 size: 13 residues. Germline V gene sequence: CDR1 SGHTA, CDR2 FQGNSA. In DNA form, the CDR3 reads TGTGCCAGCAGCTTATCAGGAGGGGACGAGCAGTACTTC. It specifies CASSLSGGDEQYF.

This rearrangement joins TRBV24-1 to TRBJ1-1; D is unresolved. The CDR3 is made up of 13 amino acids. Per the germline V gene, CDR1 is KGHDR and CDR2 is SFDVKD. V was cut by 2 bases and J by 3 bases, with 6 bases left in between. The CDR3: CATSDWGDTEAFF. The CDR3 nucleotides are TGTGCCACCAGTGATTGGGGAGACACTGAAGCTTTCTTT.

Written as DNA, the CDR3 is TGTGCCAGCAGCCGAGGAACCGGGACAGGAGGTTCACCCCTCCACTTT. It yields the protein CASSRGTGTGGSPLHF. V is TRBV6-1 and J is TRBJ1-6, with 8 bases fitting TRBD1. Germline-derived CDR1 and CDR2 are MNHNS and SASEGT. The CDR3 has 16 amino acids. Trimming at V came to 6 bases and at J to 9 bases, leaving 13 bases not matched to a gene.

The rearrangement joins TRBV7-9 to TRBJ2-5, with 9 bases identical to TRBD1. This CDR3 spans 17 amino acids. V dropped 5 bases and J dropped 5; count of bases not matched to a gene: 15. In germline, CDR1 is SEHNR, CDR2 FQNEAQ (reference sequence). Here the CDR3 DNA reads TGTGCCAGCAGCACGGGGCTGGGACAGGGCTTCGGGGAGACCCAGTACTTC. Translation: CASSTGLGQGFGETQYF.

The chain uses TRBV10-3 and TRBJ2-3; D is perhaps TRBD2 (5 bases). Germline assignment: CDR1 ENHRY and CDR2 SYGVKD. This CDR3 has 16 amino acids. Trimming took off 0 bases at V and 3 bases at J, with 13 bases between the two ends. The CDR3 DNA reads TGTGCCATCAGTGAGTCGGCGGGTGGCAGAACAGATACGCAGTATTTT. This codes for CAISESAGGRTDTQYF.

This clonotype occurred a few times. The V and J genes are TRBV20-1 and TRBJ2-1; D gene unclear. Trimming removed 0 bases from V and 7 bases from J, with 4 bases in between. This CDR3 has 11 residues. Germline V gene sequence: CDR1 DFQATT, CDR2 SNEGSKA (reference sequence). CDR3 residues: CSARDRNEQFF. The CDR3 DNA reads TGCAGTGCTAGAGATAGGAATGAGCAGTTCTTC.

The rearrangement uses TRBV6-5 and TRBJ1-5; D ambiguous. Trimming pared 0 bases from V and 4 bases from J, leaving 22 bases between. Germline loops: CDR1 MNHEY, CDR2 SVGAGI. The CDR3 totals 19 residues. The CDR3 is CASSYSGVGNEGGNQPQHF. CDR3 nucleotides: TGTGCCAGCAGTTACTCTGGAGTAGGGAACGAGGGAGGAAATCAGCCCCAGCATTTT.

A few counts support this clonotype. The chain is built from TRBV24-1 and TRBJ2-5; D may be TRBD1 (5 bases). The CDR3 is made up of 13 amino acids. V lost 2 bases and J lost 3, with 6 bases in between. Germline-derived CDR1 and CDR2 are KGHDR and SFDVKD. CDR3 sequence reads: CATSDSGKETQYF. DNA for the CDR3: TGTGCCACCAGTGATTCAGGGAAAGAGACCCAGTACTTC.